Listed here are 5 T cell receptor beta chains from one sample, sequenced in a study of early T cells in non-severe SARS-CoV-2 infection. In TCRdb, the 5' RACE reads were re-called with MiXCR into one record per CDR3 protein. The sample lists about 61,000 distinct CDR3 sequences; about 10% were seen once. Sequenced: whole blood. These receptors all come from an adult who was a healthcare worker with PCR-confirmed SARS-CoV-2 infection or an uninfected control (not recorded which).

The chain carries TRBV6-6 and TRBJ1-3, with 7 bases that match TRBD1. After removal of 6 bases from V and 4 bases from J, the junction contained 6 bases not matched to a gene. This CDR3 contains 14 residues. Germline lookup yields CDR1 MNHNY and CDR2 SVGAGI (reference sequence). CDR3 in DNA: TGTGCCAGCAGCCAAGGGGGCTTGGGAAACACCATATATTTT. As protein: CASSQGGLGNTIYF.

The sample holds many counts of this clonotype. The V gene is TRBV7-2, the J gene TRBJ1-4; D remains unclear. Trimming stripped 3 bases from V and 2 bases from J, with 7 bases between. The germline V gene encodes CDR1 SGHTA and CDR2 FQGNSA. This CDR3 comprises 14 residues. The CDR3 region is CASSFQGTNEKLFF. CDR3 bases: TGTGCCAGCAGCTTTCAAGGGACTAATGAAAAACTGTTTTTT. Drawing the rest from reference TRBV7-2 and TRBJ1-4, the complete variable domain is GAGVSQSPSNKVTEKGKDVELRCDPISGHTALYWYRQSLGQGLEFLIYFQGNSAPDKSGLPSDRFSAERTGGSVSTLTIQRTQQEDSAVYLCASSFQGTNEKLFFGSGTQLSVL.

The genes are TRBV11-2 and TRBJ2-7; 9 bases are shared with TRBD2. Germline trimming cut 5 bases from V and 4 bases from J; bases unmatched to any gene: 6. The germline CDR1 and CDR2 sequences are SGHAT and FQNNGV. The CDR3 sequence is 14 residues long. The CDR3 sequence: CASSPVSGGYEQYF. CDR3 coding DNA: TGTGCCAGCAGCCCAGTTAGCGGGGGTTACGAGCAGTACTTC.

J is TRBJ1-5 and V is TRBV19; no firm D call. The CDR3 length is 14 residues. Looked up from germline, CDR1 is LNHDA and CDR2 is SQIVND (reference sequence). V was trimmed by 3 bases and J by 3 bases, leaving 9 bases between them. The DNA for the CDR3 is TGTGCCAGTAGTATCCTCGACTACAATCAGCCCCAGCATTTT. This translates into CASSILDYNQPQHF. The entire variable domain, with the rest obtained from reference TRBV19 and TRBJ1-5, is as follows: DGGITQSPKYLFRKEGQNVTLSCEQNLNHDAMYWYRQDPGQGLRLIYYSQIVNDFQKGDIAEGYSVSREKKESFPLTVTSAQKNPTAFYLCASSILDYNQPQHFGDGTRLSIL.

Worth noting for this clonotype: A much larger clone lies a single base off, so this may be a read error. This chain joins TRBV6-5 and TRBJ2-4, with D possibly being TRBD1 (5 bases). CDR1 MNHEY and CDR2 SVGAGI come from the germline V gene. The CDR3 is 16 residues long. Trimming took 5 bases from V and 2 from J, leaving 16 bases between them. In nucleotides, the CDR3 is TGTGCCAGCAGTCCGAGACAGAACGTTCCCAAAAACATTCAGTACTTC. Translating it yields CASSPRQNVPKNIQYF.